Below are 2 T cell receptor beta chains sequenced from a single sample in a study of T cell repertoires in cytomegalovirus infection. MiXCR, run by TCRdb on the reads, gives a single entry per CDR3 protein. The repertoire has roughly 760,000 distinct CDR3 sequences, roughly 35% of them found once; the top ten carry 2.5% to 3%. The material sequenced was PBMCs. The receptors originated from a human donor in good health (CMV status not recorded). Some clones in this sample may be carry-over from other donors' samples.

The genes are TRBV7-6 and TRBJ2-1; D uncertain. The CDR3 loop spans 17 amino acids. The germline gives CDR1 SGHVS, CDR2 FNYEAQ. The V and J ends lost 3 bases and 0 bases respectively, with 15 bases between them. The CDR3 sequence is CASSFSDAPNSYNEQFF. DNA of the CDR3: TGTGCCAGCAGCTTCTCTGACGCACCGAACTCCTACAATGAGCAGTTCTTC. The full variable domain, completed using reference TRBV7-6 and TRBJ2-1, is GAGVSQSPRYKVTKRGQDVALRCDPISGHVSLYWYRQALGQGPEFLTYFNYEAQQDKSGLPNDRFSAERPEGSISTLTIQRTEQRDSAMYRCASSFSDAPNSYNEQFFGPGTRLTVL.

This clonotype was seen a handful of times. This sequence joins TRBV28 and TRBJ2-7; possibly TRBD1 for D (5 bases). The ends were cut back, 6 bases at V and 7 bases at J, with 25 bases in the middle. This CDR3 is 16 amino acids long. Germline assignment: CDR1 MDHEN and CDR2 SYDVKM. CDR3 nucleotides: TGTGCCAGCAGCCAGGGTGGGGCAGGCCTTCATTTGGAGCAGTACTTC. Its translation: CASSQGGAGLHLEQYF.